This T cell receptor (beta chain) was obtained from a study of chemoradiotherapy in HPV16-positive cancers. About the research overall: Candidate HPV-specific clones and shared TCR motifs came from a couple of HPV16-positive patients.

The CDR3 extends over 17 amino acids. Germline lookup yields CDR1 LNHNV and CDR2 YYDKDF (reference sequence). J lost 9 bases, V lost 3 bases, and 13 bases had no gene match. General study points: Non-HPV-specific T cells did not expand in tumors during treatment, whereas candidate HPV-specific clones and E7-related motifs did.

Repeated repertoire sampling spanned the course of chemoradiotherapy. Details on this clone: As yet, its antigen is unknown.

Sequenced by immunoSEQ multiplex PCR; TCRdb stores in-frame clones only, minus some. The table has 8,500 to 9,000 clones, roughly 89% seen once. The chain couples TRBV15 to TRBJ2-1; 11 nucleotides match TRBD2. This TCR was recovered from a human donor with HPV-associated anogenital cancer. The material was blood, obtained from a patient who underwent chemoradiotherapy. CDR3 sequence reads: CATSSLPYSGGATEQFF. CDR3 nucleotides: TGTGCCACCAGCAGTCTCCCATATAGCGGGGGGGCCACTGAGCAGTTCTTC.